This T cell receptor beta chain was captured in a study of blood T cell repertoires in COVID-19. At the level of the study: COVID-19 samples collected from the United States, Italy and Spain covered acute and convalescent phases.

This CDR3 comprises 16 residues. The V and J ends lost 0 bases and 8 bases, in that order; junction bases with no gene match: 4. Germline-derived CDR1 and CDR2 are KGHDR and SFDVKD. Repertoires were generated with immunoSEQ multiplex PCR, while TCRdb's copy carries only in-frame clones and drops some. The table has about 170,000 clones, over 70% seen once; the top ten hold roughly 3.1%. The V call is TRBV24-1, the J call TRBJ2-1; 12 nucleotides line up with TRBD2. This clonotype was obtained from a man in his 70s with acute or convalescent COVID-19. Specimen: peripheral blood. Here the CDR3 DNA reads TGTGCCACCAGTGATTTGAGTCTAGCGGGAGGGCATGAGCAGTTCTTC. It specifies CATSDLSLAGGHEQFF.